These T cell receptor beta chains were read from a single sample in a study of T cell repertoires in cytomegalovirus infection. MiXCR was run by TCRdb on the reads, yielding one entry per CDR3 protein. The sample lists around 530,000 distinct CDR3 sequences; about 30% were seen once. What was sequenced was PBMCs. The receptors originated from a human donor in good health (CMV status not recorded). Some clones in this sample may be carry-over from other donors' samples. The CDR3 runs from the conserved cysteine through the conserved F or W. D genes are given only for firm matches. Only some rows state a clone size, as once, few, many or a class for expanded clones.

d_gene	v_gene	abundance	j_gene	CDR3nt	CDR3aa
NA	TRBV7-2	many	TRBJ2-7	TGTGCCAGCAGCTTGGGTGGGAAACTCTACGAGCAGTACTTC	CASSLGGKLYEQYF
TRBD2	TRBV7-2	few	TRBJ2-2	TGTGCCAGCAGCTTTGCCCGGGGCGGGAGTGGCACCGGGGAGCTGTTTTTT	CASSFARGGSGTGELFF
TRBD1	TRBV24-1	NA	TRBJ1-1	TGTGCCACCAGTGCAAGCCCAGGGAACGACAGGGACACTGAAGCTTTCTTT	CATSASPGNDRDTEAFF
TRBD2	TRBV7-8	many	TRBJ2-5	TGTGCCAGCAGCTTAGGGGCGGGAGGCCAGTCGGCCCAGTACTTC	CASSLGAGGQSAQYF
NA	TRBV30	NA	TRBJ2-6	TGTGCCTGGAGTGTACAGTTCAACGTCCTGACTTTC	CAWSVQFNVLTF
TRBD2	TRBV6-1	many	TRBJ2-5	TGTGCCAGCACCGACGCGCCCTTAGCGGGAGAGACCCAGTACTTC	CASTDAPLAGETQYF
NA	TRBV6-5	NA	TRBJ2-7	TGTGCCAGCAGTTACTCGGCCCAGGGCTTTCAATGGAGCTCCTACGAGCAGTACTTC	CASSYSAQGFQWSSYEQYF
NA	TRBV10-3	few	TRBJ1-1	TGTGCCATTCAAAGGGGAGAGAACACTGAAGCTTTCTTT	CAIQRGENTEAFF
TRBD2	TRBV7-2	NA	TRBJ2-1	TGTGCCAGCAGCGCCATAGCGGGAGGCACCAATGAGCAGTTCTTC	CASSAIAGGTNEQFF
NA	TRBV23-1	NA	TRBJ2-1	TGCGCCAGCATCCGGGCAGGGGATCGCAATGAGCAGTTCTTC	CASIRAGDRNEQFF
TRBD1	TRBV18	NA	TRBJ2-7	TGTGCCAGCTCACCTACCACAGGGACAGTTACATACGAGCAGTACTTC	CASSPTTGTVTYEQYF
TRBD2	TRBV15	NA	TRBJ2-7	TGTGCCACCAGCAGAGCTGGGACTAGCTCCTACGAGCAGTACTTC	CATSRAGTSSYEQYF
NA	TRBV19	NA	TRBJ1-1	TGTGCCAGTAGTATCAGAGGGGAGGCTGAAGCTTTCTTT	CASSIRGEAEAFF
NA	TRBV24-1	few	TRBJ2-7	TGTGCCACCAGTGATCCCCGGAAAGGGATTGGCGACGAGCAGTACTTC	CATSDPRKGIGDEQYF
TRBD2	TRBV28	few	TRBJ2-7	TGTGCCAGCAGTTTCCATAGCGGGAGTGAGCAGTACTTC	CASSFHSGSEQYF
NA	TRBV6-1	few	TRBJ2-2	TGTGCCAGCAGTGAAAGCCCGGTCACCGGGGAGCTGTTTTTT	CASSESPVTGELFF
TRBD1	TRBV25-1	NA	TRBJ2-5	TGTGCCAGCAGTTCCTTACGGGGACAGGGGCAAGAGACCCAGTACTTC	CASSSLRGQGQETQYF
NA	TRBV19	NA	TRBJ2-6	TGTGCCAGTAGTATAGATGGGGTTGGTGGGGCCAACGTCCTGACTTTC	CASSIDGVGGANVLTF
NA	TRBV18	NA	TRBJ1-5	TGTGCCAGCTCAACAGACAGGCTAGGGCCCCAGCATTTT	CASSTDRLGPQHF